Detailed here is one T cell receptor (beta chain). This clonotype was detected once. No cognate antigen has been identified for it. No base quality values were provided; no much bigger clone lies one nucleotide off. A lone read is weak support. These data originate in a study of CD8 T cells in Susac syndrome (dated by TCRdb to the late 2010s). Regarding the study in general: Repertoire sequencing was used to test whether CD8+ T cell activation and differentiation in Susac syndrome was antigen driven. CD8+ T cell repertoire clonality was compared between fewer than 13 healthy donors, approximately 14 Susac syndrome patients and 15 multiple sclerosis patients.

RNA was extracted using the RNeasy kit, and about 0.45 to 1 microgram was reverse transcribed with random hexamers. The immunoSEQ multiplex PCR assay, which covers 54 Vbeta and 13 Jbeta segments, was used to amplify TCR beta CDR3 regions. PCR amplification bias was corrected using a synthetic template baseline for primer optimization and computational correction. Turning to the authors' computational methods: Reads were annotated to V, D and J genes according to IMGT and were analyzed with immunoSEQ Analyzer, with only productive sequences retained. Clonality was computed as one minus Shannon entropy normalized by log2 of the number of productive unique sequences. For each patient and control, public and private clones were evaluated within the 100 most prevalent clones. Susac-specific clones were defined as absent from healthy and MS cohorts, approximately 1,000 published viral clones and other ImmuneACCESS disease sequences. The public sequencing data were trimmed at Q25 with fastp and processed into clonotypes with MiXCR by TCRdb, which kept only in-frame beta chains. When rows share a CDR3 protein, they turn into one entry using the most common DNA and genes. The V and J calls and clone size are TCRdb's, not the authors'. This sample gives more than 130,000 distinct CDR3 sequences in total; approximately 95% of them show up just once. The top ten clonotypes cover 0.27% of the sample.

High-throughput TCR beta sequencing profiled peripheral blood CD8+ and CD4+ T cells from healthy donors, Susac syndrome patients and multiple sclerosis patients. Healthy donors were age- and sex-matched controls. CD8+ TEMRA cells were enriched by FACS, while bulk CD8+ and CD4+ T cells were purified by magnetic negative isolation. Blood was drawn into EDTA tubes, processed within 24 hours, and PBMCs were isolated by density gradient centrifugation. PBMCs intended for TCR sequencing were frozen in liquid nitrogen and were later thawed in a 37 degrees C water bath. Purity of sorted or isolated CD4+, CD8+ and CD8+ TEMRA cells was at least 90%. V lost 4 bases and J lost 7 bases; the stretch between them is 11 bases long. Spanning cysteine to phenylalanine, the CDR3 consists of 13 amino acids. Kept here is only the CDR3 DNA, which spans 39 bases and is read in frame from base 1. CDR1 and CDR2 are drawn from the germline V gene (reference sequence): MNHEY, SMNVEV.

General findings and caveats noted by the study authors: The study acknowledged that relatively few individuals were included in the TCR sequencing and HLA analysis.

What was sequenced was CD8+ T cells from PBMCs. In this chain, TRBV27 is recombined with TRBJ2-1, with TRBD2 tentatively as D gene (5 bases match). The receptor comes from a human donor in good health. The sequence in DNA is TGTGCCAGCAGTTGGACTGCCAAGAATGAGCAGTTCTTC. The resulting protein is CASSWTAKNEQFF.